The 23 T cell receptor beta chains below all came from one sample that was sequenced in a study of T-cell reconstitution after alpha-beta-depleted transplantation in children. Preparation of the TCRbeta library used unique molecular identifiers. TCRdb re-called the PCR reads with MiXCR, one entry per CDR3 protein. The sample has around 370,000 distinct CDR3 sequences, about 9.3% seen once. The sequences come from PBMCs from the stem cell graft donor, collected from the stem cell graft. All receptors come from a human donor who donated a stem cell graft to a child with acute lymphoblastic leukemia.

This clonotype has a handful of counts. The V and J genes are TRBV11-2 and TRBJ2-2; 8 bases map to TRBD1. Germline assignment: CDR1 SGHAT and CDR2 FQNNGV. This CDR3 region has 16 residues. The trim removed 2 bases at V and 6 bases at J, leaving 8 bases unmatched. In nucleotides, the CDR3 is TGTGCCAGCAGCTTACTCAGGACAGGGCGCCCCGGGGAGCTGTTTTTT. As protein: CASSLLRTGRPGELFF.

This chain links TRBV7-3 with TRBJ2-6, with D possibly TRBD2 on 5 matching bases. This CDR3 spans 19 amino acids. V lost 5 bases and J lost 0, with 20 bases in between. CDR1 is SGHTA, CDR2 FQGTGA, per germline. CDR3 region: CASSGSRGPLISGANVLTF. The CDR3 nucleotides are TGTGCCAGCAGCGGGTCCCGAGGGCCCCTTATCTCTGGGGCCAACGTCCTGACTTTC.

This clonotype came up many times. This chain uses TRBV29-1 with TRBJ1-1, with D unclear. The CDR3 has 14 residues. CDR1 is SQVTM, CDR2 ANQGSEA, per germline. V was pared by 5 bases and J by 6 bases, with 19 bases between. The CDR3 protein is CSVFEISSGAEAFF. The CDR3 DNA reads TGCAGCGTTTTCGAAATTTCGTCCGGCGCTGAAGCTTTCTTT. Full variable domain (rest looked up from reference TRBV29-1 and TRBJ1-1): SAVISQKPSRDICQRGTSLTIQCQVDSQVTMMFWYRQQPGQSLTLIATANQGSEATYESGFVIDKFPISRPNLTFSTLTVSNMSPEDSSIYLCSVFEISSGAEAFFGQGTRLTVV.

In its sample, this clonotype was seen a few times. V usage is TRBV11-2 and J usage is TRBJ2-7, with D perhaps matching TRBD1 or TRBD2 (5 bases each). Trimming took off 5 bases at V and 3 bases at J, with 17 bases between the two ends. The germline V gene has CDR1 SGHAT and CDR2 FQNNGV. The CDR3 is 15 amino acids. The CDR3 bases are TGTGCCAGCAGCCCAGTGGGGATTGGGGGCTACGAGCAGTACTTC. Amino acid sequence: CASSPVGIGGYEQYF.

V is TRBV5-1 and J is TRBJ2-7, with TRBD2 as a possible D gene (5 bases). The V end was cut by 4 bases, the J end by 3 bases, with 11 bases between. This CDR3 comprises 13 residues. The V gene's germline CDR1 is SGHRS and CDR2 YFSETQ. The CDR3 region is CASSASRDYEQYF. In DNA, the CDR3 is TGCGCCAGCAGCGCGTCCCGGGACTACGAGCAGTACTTC.

This clonotype was found a few times. The gene calls are TRBV7-2 and TRBJ1-1; 7 nucleotides align to TRBD1. The junction had 5 bases not matched to a gene; V was cut back by 4 bases and J by 0 bases. CDR3 length equals 15 residues. In germline, CDR1 is SGHTA, CDR2 FQGNSA. CDR3 sequence reads: CASSSDRVLNTEAFF. Written as DNA, the CDR3 is TGTGCCAGCAGCTCCGACAGGGTCTTGAACACTGAAGCTTTCTTT.

The table lists this clonotype with many counts. The chain couples TRBV4-1 to TRBJ2-3; 9 nucleotides line up with TRBD2. This CDR3 is 15 amino acids long. CDR1 and CDR2 (germline): MGHRA, YSYEKL. V lost 5 bases and J lost 2; bases outside the gene matches: 5. In DNA, the CDR3 is TGCGCCAGCAGCTACGGACTAGCGACCACAGATACGCAGTATTTT. It encodes CASSYGLATTDTQYF.

Ten or more counts support this clonotype. The chain links TRBV7-8 to TRBJ2-2, with 9 bases lining up with TRBD1. The CDR3 has 14 amino acids. V dropped 6 bases and J dropped 7; count of bases not matched to a gene: 6. The germline CDR1 and CDR2 sequences are SGHVS and FQNEAQ. This CDR3 reads CASSRQGVGGELFF. For the CDR3, the DNA is TGTGCCAGCAGTCGACAGGGGGTAGGCGGGGAGCTGTTTTTT.

The chain couples TRBV28 to TRBJ2-5; no clear D. The CDR3 totals 13 residues. CDR1 MDHEN and CDR2 SYDVKM come from the germline V gene. V was shortened by 6 bases and J by 4 bases, with 12 bases between the two germline ends. CDR3 residues: CASSIMPGETQYF. DNA of the CDR3: TGTGCCAGCAGCATTATGCCAGGAGAGACCCAGTACTTC.

This clonotype was detected only a few times. The rearrangement links TRBV10-3 to TRBJ2-3; unclear D gene. This CDR3 spans 13 amino acids. The V end lost 10 bases, the J end lost 1 base, and 12 bases lay between the germline ends. Germline V gene lookup returns CDR1 ENHRY and CDR2 SYGVKD. CDR3 in DNA: TGTGCCAGTATTGCCCGCCGCACAGATACGCAGTATTTT. Translated, it gives CASIARRTDTQYF.

The gene calls are TRBV2 and TRBJ2-7; maybe TRBD1 (6 bases). The CDR3 spans 15 residues. V was clipped by 6 bases and J by 0 bases, with 15 bases between them. CDR1 and CDR2 from the germline V gene are SNHLY and FYNNEI. The CDR3 nucleotides are TGTGCCAGCAGAAATACAGGGTACGGCTCCTACGAGCAGTACTTC. Translation: CASRNTGYGSYEQYF.

This clonotype was counted between two and nine times. The chain uses TRBV20-1 and TRBJ2-1; TRBD2 matches at 13 bases. Germline assignment: CDR1 DFQATT and CDR2 SNEGSKA (reference sequence). This CDR3 spans 19 amino acids. V shed 4 bases and J 4 bases; nucleotides not matched to a gene: 16. The CDR3 nucleotides read TGCAGTGCTACACTTCGGACTAGCGGGAGAAGCCCTATTTACAATGAGCAGTTCTTC. Amino acid sequence: CSATLRTSGRSPIYNEQFF.

This clonotype was seen ten or more times. The V and J genes are TRBV5-1 and TRBJ1-4; D unresolved. Germline-derived CDR1 and CDR2 are SGHRS and YFSETQ. The CDR3 has 14 amino acids. V lost 4 bases and J 3 bases, leaving 10 bases between the germline ends. CDR3 bases: TGCGCCAGCAGCCTAGGCCCGGCTAATGAAAAACTGTTTTTT. Translation gives CASSLGPANEKLFF. The entire variable domain, with the rest obtained from reference TRBV5-1 and TRBJ1-4, is as follows: KAGVTQTPRYLIKTRGQQVTLSCSPISGHRSVSWYQQTPGQGLQFLFEYFSETQRNKGNFPGRFSGRQFSNSRSEMNVSTLELGDSALYLCASSLGPANEKLFFGSGTQLSVL.

The rearrangement uses TRBV29-1 and TRBJ2-7; 9 bases are a match to TRBD1. Germline loops: CDR1 SQVTM, CDR2 ANQGSEA. The trim removed 6 bases at V and 5 bases at J, leaving 8 bases unmatched. The CDR3 has 13 amino acids. The CDR3 is CSVSGTGIDEQYF. Written as DNA, the CDR3 is TGCAGCGTCTCCGGGACAGGGATAGACGAGCAGTACTTC.

This clonotype occurred a few times. The gene calls are TRBV2 and TRBJ2-2; D possibly corresponds to TRBD2 (6 bases). The V gene's germline CDR1 is SNHLY and CDR2 FYNNEI. This CDR3 has 16 amino acids. V was trimmed by 8 bases and J by 3 bases, leaving 19 bases between them. CDR3 DNA sequence: TGTGCCAGCTGCGTACTGGGCCCGGGGGACACCGGGGAGCTGTTTTTT. Translating gives CASCVLGPGDTGELFF. Together with reference TRBV2 and TRBJ2-2, the CDR3 gives the full variable domain: EPEVTQTPSHQVTQMGQEVILRCVPISNHLYFYWYRQILGQKVEFLVSFYNNEISEKSEIFDDQFSVERPDGSNFTLKIRSTKLEDSAMYFCASCVLGPGDTGELFFGEGSRLTVL.

The table lists this clonotype with many counts. V gene TRBV4-1 combines with J gene TRBJ2-1, with D hard to call. Deletions cut 1 base from V and 0 bases from J, with 7 bases between. The germline CDR1 and CDR2 sequences are MGHRA and YSYEKL. The CDR3 loop spans 15 amino acids. CDR3 sequence: CASSQGPSSYNEQFF. DNA for the CDR3: TGCGCCAGCAGCCAAGGCCCTAGCTCCTACAATGAGCAGTTCTTC.

This clonotype was detected only a few times. J is TRBJ1-2 and V is TRBV6-5; no firm D call. The CDR3 runs 15 residues. Germline V gene data show CDR1 as MNHEY and CDR2 as SVGAGI. The V end was cut by 3 bases, the J end by 4 bases, with 15 bases between. The CDR3 protein is CASSYYADPGYGYTF. Here the CDR3 DNA reads TGTGCCAGCAGTTATTATGCAGATCCCGGCTATGGCTACACCTTC.

The chain recombines TRBV27 with TRBJ2-7, with 7 bases matching TRBD1. J was trimmed by 5 bases and V by 5 bases; bases with no gene match: 15. In germline, CDR1 is MNHEY, CDR2 SMNVEV (reference sequence). The CDR3 contains 16 residues. CDR3 protein: CASSRSGTALFHEQYF. CDR3 bases: TGTGCCAGCAGTAGATCGGGGACAGCCCTTTTCCACGAGCAGTACTTC.

The chain carries TRBV12-3 or TRBV12-4 and TRBJ1-6; 8 bases match TRBD1. V dropped 5 bases and J dropped 3; count of bases not matched to a gene: 9. This CDR3 has 17 amino acids. CDR3 in amino acids: CASSPGTGQLYNSPLHF. The CDR3 bases are TGTGCCAGCAGTCCCGGGACAGGCCAGCTCTATAATTCACCCCTCCACTTT.

This clonotype appeared a few times. V gene TRBV27 combines with J gene TRBJ1-4; 9 bases are shared with TRBD1. V lost 6 bases to trimming and J lost 5 bases; unmatched junction nucleotides: 7. Germline CDR1 is MNHEY and CDR2 is SMNVEV (reference sequence). The CDR3 loop spans 15 amino acids. The CDR3 is CASSSPGTGNEKLFF. CDR3 DNA: TGTGCCAGCAGCAGCCCCGGGACAGGGAATGAAAAACTGTTTTTT. Variable domain in full (rest from reference TRBV27 and TRBJ1-4): EAQVTQNPRYLITVTGKKLTVTCSQNMNHEYMSWYRQDPGLGLRQIYYSMNVEVTDKGDVPEGYKVSRKEKRNFPLILESPSPNQTSLYFCASSSPGTGNEKLFFGSGTQLSVL.

There are a few counts of this clonotype. This chain joins TRBV6-2 or TRBV6-3 and TRBJ1-5; D may be TRBD1 (5 bases). V shed 0 bases and J shed 3 bases, with 12 bases lying between them. The length of the CDR3 is 16 residues. The germline V gene encodes CDR1 MNHEY and CDR2 SVGEGT. The CDR3 spells CASSYSGPVLNQPQHF. The CDR3 DNA is TGTGCCAGCAGTTACTCGGGGCCAGTCCTCAATCAGCCCCAGCATTTT.

The rearrangement joins TRBV12-3 or TRBV12-4 to TRBJ1-4; D not certain. The CDR3 is 14 residues long. V lost 4 bases and J lost 8, with 14 bases in between. CDR3 amino acids: CASSSGITSEKLFF. CDR3 DNA sequence: TGTGCCAGCAGTTCAGGAATCACATCCGAAAAACTGTTTTTT.

This clonotype was found a few times. The V and J genes are TRBV5-6 and TRBJ2-6; TRBD1 agrees at 8 bases. The germline V gene encodes CDR1 SGHDT and CDR2 YYEEEE. This CDR3 region has 18 residues. J was trimmed by 0 bases and V by 4 bases; bases with no gene match: 9. CDR3 amino acids: CASSEGTGTFSGANVLTF. The DNA for the CDR3 is TGTGCCAGCAGCGAGGGGACAGGCACTTTCTCTGGGGCCAACGTCCTGACTTTC.